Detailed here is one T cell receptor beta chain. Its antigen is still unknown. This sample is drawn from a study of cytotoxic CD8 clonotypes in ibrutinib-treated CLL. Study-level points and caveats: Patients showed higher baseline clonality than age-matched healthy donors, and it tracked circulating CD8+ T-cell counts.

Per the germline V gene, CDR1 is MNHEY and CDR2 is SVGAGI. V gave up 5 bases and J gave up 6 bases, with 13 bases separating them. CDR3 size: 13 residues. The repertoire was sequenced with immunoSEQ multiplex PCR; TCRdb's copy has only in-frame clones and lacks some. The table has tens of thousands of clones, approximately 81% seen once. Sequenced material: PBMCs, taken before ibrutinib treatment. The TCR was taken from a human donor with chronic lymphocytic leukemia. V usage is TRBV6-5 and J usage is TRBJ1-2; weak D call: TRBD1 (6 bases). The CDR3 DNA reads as TGTGCCAGCAGTCCACGGGGGGCGGATGGCTACACCTTC. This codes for CASSPRGADGYTF.